This TCR beta chain stems from a study of T cells in Graves' hyperthyroidism and ophthalmopathy. Each diagnosis was grounded in clinical symptoms, serum thyroxine and TRAb, thyroid ultrasound, and orbital computed tomography. Turning to this clonotype: Its target is not known.

Amplified TCR beta CDR3 regions derived from RNA transcripts. In the first-round RT-PCR of the TCR CDR3, the HTBI primer set was used. TCRdb re-derived calls from the multiplex PCR reads in MiXCR, one entry per CDR3 protein. The sample carries approximately 700,000 distinct CDR3 sequences, 45% recorded once. The germline V gene encodes CDR1 SNHLY and CDR2 FYNNEI. The length of the CDR3 is 19 residues. J gave up 4 bases and V 3 bases, and 18 bases lay outside the gene matches. Findings and caveats of the study: The model made its ophthalmopathy prediction, and onset followed a median roughly 6.5 months later.

The chain recombines TRBV2 with TRBJ1-3, with 7 bases fitting TRBD1. The sequence was collected from an adult man with Graves' disease, either hyperthyroidism or ophthalmopathy (not recorded which). The specimen was peripheral blood or thyroid tissue (not recorded which). The CDR3 sequence: CASSDRRPQGELTGNTIYF. CDR3 DNA sequence: TGTGCCAGCAGTGATAGGAGGCCTCAGGGGGAATTGACGGGAAACACCATATATTTT.